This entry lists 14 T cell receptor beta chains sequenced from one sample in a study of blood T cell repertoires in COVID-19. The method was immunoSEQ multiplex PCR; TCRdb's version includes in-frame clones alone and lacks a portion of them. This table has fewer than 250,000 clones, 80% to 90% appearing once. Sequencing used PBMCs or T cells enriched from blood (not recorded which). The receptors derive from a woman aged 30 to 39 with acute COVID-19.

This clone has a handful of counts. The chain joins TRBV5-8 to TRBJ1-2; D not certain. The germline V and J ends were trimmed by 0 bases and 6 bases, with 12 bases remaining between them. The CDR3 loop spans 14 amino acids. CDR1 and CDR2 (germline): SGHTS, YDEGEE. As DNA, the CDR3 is TGTGCCAGCAGCTTGGTATGGATGCGGAATGGCTACACCTTC. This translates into CASSLVWMRNGYTF.

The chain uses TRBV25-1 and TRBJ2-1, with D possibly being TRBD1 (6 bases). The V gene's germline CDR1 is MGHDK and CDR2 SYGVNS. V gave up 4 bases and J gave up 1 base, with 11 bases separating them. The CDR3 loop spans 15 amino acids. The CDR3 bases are TGTGCCAGCAGTGTGGCAGGGGAATCCTACAATGAGCAGTTCTTC. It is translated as CASSVAGESYNEQFF. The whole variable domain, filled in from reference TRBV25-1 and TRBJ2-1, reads EADIYQTPRYLVIGTGKKITLECSQTMGHDKMYWYQQDPGMELHLIHYSYGVNSTEKGDLSSESTVSRIRTEHFPLTLESARPSHTSQYLCASSVAGESYNEQFFGPGTRLTVL.

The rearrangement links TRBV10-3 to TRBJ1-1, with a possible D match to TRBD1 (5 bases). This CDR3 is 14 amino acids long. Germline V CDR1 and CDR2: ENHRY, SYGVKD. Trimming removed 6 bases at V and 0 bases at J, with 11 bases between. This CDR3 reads CAISEQDVNTEAFF. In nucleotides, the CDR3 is TGTGCCATCAGCGAACAGGATGTGAACACTGAAGCTTTCTTT.

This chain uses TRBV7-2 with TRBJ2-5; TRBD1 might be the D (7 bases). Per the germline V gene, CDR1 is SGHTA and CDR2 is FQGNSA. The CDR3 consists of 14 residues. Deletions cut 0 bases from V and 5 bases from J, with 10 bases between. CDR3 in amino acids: CASSLAQGGETQYF. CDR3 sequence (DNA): TGTGCCAGCAGCTTAGCTCAGGGGGGCGAGACCCAGTACTTC.

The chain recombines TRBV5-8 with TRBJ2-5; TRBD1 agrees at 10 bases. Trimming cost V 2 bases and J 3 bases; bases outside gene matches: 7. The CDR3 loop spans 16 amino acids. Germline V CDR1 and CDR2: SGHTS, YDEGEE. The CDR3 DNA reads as TGTGCCAGCAGCTTTTTGCTTGGACAGGGGGAAGAGACCCAGTACTTC. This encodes CASSFLLGQGEETQYF.

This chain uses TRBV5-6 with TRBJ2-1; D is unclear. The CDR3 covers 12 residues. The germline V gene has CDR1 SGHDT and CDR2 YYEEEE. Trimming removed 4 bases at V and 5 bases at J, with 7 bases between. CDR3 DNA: TGTGCCAGCAGCCCGTCAGACAATGAGCAGTTCTTC. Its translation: CASSPSDNEQFF.

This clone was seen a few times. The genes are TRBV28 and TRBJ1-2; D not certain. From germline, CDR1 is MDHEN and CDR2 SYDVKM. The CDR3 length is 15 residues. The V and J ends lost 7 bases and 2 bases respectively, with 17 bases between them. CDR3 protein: CASTVASTYNYGYTF. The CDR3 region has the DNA TGTGCCAGCACTGTGGCATCGACATACAACTATGGCTACACCTTC.

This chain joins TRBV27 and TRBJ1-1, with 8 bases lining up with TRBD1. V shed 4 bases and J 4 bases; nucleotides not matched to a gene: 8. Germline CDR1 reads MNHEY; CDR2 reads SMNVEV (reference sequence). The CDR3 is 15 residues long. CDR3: CASSSRTGRGTEAFF. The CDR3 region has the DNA TGTGCCAGCAGTTCCCGGACAGGGAGGGGCACTGAAGCTTTCTTT.

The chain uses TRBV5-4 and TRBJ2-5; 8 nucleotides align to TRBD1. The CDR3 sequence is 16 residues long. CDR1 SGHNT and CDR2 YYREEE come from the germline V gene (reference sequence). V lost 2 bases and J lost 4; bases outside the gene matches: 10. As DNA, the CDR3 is TGTGCCAGCAGCTTAGAAATGCAGGGGGCTGGAGAGACCCAGTACTTC. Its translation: CASSLEMQGAGETQYF.

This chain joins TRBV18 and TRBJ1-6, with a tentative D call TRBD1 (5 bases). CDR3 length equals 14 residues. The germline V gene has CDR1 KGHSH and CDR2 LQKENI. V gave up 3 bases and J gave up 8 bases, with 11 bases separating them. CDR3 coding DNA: TGTGCCAGCTCACCGGAGGGGTCAGATTCACCCCTCCACTTT. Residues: CASSPEGSDSPLHF.

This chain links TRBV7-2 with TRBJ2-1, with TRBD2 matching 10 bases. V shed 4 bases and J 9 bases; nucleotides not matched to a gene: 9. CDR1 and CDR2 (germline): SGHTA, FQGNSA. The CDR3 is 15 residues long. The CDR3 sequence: CASSSDHLAGGEQFF. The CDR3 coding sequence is TGTGCCAGCAGCTCCGACCACTTAGCGGGGGGTGAGCAGTTCTTC.

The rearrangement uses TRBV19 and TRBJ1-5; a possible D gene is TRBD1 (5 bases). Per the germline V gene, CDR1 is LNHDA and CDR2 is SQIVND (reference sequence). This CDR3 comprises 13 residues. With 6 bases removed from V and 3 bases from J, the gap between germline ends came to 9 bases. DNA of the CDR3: TGTGCCAGTAGGGGGCTGATCAATCAGCCCCAGCATTTT. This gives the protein CASRGLINQPQHF.

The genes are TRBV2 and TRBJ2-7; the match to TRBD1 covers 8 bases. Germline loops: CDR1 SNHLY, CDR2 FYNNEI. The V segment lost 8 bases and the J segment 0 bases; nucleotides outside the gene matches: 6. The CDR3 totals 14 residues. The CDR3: CASPSDRGSYEQYF. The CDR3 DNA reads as TGTGCCAGCCCTAGTGACAGGGGCTCCTACGAGCAGTACTTC.

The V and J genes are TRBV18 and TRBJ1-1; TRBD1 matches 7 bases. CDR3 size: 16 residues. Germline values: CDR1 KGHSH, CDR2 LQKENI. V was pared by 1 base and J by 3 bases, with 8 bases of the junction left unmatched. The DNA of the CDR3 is TGTGCCAGCTCACCACTTCGGGACAGCCGATACACTGAAGCTTTCTTT. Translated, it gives CASSPLRDSRYTEAFF.